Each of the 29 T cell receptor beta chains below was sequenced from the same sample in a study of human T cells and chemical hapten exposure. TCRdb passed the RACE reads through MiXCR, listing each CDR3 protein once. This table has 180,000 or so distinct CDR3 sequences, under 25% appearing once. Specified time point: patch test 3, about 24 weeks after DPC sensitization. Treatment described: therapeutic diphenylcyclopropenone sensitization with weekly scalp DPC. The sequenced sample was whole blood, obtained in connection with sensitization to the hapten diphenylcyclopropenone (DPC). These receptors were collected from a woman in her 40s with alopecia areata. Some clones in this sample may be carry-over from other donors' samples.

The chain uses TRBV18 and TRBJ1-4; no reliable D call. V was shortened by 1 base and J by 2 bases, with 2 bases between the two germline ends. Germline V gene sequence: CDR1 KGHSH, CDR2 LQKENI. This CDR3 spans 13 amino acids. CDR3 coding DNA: TGTGCCAGCTCACCACTGACTAATGAAAAACTGTTTTTT. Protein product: CASSPLTNEKLFF.

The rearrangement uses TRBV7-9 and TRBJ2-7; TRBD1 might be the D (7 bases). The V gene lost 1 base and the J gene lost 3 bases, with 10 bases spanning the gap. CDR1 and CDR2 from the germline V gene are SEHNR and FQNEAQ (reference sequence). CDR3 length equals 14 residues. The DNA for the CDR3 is TGTGCCAGCAGCTTAGGGCGGGACAGCTACGAGCAGTACTTC. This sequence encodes CASSLGRDSYEQYF.

CDR3 sequence reads: CASTLQTGGADTQYF. The CDR3 DNA sequence: TGTGCCAGCACACTCCAGACAGGGGGCGCAGATACGCAGTATTTT. This chain joins TRBV2 and TRBJ2-3, with 10 bases that match TRBD1. The V and J ends lost 7 bases and 4 bases, in that order; junction bases with no gene match: 8. Germline V gives CDR1 SNHLY, CDR2 FYNNEI. The CDR3 is 15 amino acids.

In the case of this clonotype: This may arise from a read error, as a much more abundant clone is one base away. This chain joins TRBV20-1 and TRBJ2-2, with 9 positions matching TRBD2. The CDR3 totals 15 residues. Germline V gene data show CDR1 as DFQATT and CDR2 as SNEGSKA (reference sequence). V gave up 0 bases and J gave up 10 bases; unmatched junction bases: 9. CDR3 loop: CSARDRVAGAVELFF. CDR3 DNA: TGCAGTGCTAGAGATAGGGTAGCGGGAGCCGTGGAGCTGTTTTTT.

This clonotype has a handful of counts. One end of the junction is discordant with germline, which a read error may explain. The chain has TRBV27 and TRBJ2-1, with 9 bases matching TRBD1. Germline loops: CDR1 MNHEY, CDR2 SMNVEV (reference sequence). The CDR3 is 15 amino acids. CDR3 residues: CASSSYGTGMNGQFF. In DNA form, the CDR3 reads TGTGCCAGCAGTTCTTATGGGACAGGGATGAATGGGCAGTTCTTC.

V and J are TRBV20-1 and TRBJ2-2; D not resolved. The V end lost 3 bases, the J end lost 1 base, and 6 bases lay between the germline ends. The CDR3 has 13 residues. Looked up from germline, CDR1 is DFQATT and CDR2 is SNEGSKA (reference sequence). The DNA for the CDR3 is TGCAGTGCTAGTGTAGTGAACACCGGGGAGCTGTTTTTT. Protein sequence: CSASVVNTGELFF.

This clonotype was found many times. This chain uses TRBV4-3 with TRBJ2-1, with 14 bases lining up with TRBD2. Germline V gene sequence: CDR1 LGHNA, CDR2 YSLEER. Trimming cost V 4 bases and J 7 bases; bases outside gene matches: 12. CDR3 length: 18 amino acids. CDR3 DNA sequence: TGCGCCAGCAGCCCGGGACTAGCGGGAGTAGGAGGTATGAATGAGCAGTTCTTC. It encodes CASSPGLAGVGGMNEQFF.

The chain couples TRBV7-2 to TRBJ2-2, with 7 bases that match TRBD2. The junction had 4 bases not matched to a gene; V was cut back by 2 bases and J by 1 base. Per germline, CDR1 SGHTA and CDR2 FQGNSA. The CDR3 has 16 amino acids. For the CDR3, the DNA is TGTGCCAGCAGCTTAAGCGGGATCGGGAACACCGGGGAGCTGTTTTTT. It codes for CASSLSGIGNTGELFF.

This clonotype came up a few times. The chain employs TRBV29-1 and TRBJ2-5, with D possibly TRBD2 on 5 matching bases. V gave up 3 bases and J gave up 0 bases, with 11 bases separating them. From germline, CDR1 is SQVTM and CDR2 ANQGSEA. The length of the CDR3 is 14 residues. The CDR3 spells CSVDGLAYQETQYF. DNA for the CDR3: TGCAGCGTTGATGGGTTAGCGTACCAAGAGACCCAGTACTTC.

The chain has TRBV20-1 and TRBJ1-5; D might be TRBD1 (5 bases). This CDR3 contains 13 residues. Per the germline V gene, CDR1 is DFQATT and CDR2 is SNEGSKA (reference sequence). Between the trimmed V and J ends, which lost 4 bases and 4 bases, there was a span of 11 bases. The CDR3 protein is CSAIRDLNQPQHF. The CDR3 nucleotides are TGCAGTGCTATCAGGGATTTGAATCAGCCCCAGCATTTT.

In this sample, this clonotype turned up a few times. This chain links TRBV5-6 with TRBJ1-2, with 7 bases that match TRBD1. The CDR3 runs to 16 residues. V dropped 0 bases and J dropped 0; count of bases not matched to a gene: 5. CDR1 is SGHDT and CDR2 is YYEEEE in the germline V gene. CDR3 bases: TGTGCCAGCAGCTTGGCTAACAGGGGAGCTAACTATGGCTACACCTTC. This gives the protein CASSLANRGANYGYTF.

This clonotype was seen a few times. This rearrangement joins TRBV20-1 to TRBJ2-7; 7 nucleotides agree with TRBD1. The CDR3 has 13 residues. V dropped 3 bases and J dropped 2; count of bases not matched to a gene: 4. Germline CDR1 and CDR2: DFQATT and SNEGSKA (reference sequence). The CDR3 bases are TGCAGTGCTAGCTTAGACAGGGCCTACGAGCAGTACTTC. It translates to CSASLDRAYEQYF.

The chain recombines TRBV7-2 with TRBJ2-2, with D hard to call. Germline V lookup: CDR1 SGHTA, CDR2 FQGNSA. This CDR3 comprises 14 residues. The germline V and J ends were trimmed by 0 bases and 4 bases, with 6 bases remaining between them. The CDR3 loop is CASSLAHGTGELFF. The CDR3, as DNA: TGTGCCAGCAGCTTAGCACATGGCACCGGGGAGCTGTTTTTT. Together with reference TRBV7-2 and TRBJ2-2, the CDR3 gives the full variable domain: GAGVSQSPSNKVTEKGKDVELRCDPISGHTALYWYRQSLGQGLEFLIYFQGNSAPDKSGLPSDRFSAERTGGSVSTLTIQRTQQEDSAVYLCASSLAHGTGELFFGEGSRLTVL.

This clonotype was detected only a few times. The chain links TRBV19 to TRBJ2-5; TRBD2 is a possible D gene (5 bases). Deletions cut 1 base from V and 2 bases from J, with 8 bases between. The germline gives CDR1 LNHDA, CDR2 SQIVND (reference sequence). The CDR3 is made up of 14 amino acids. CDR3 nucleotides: TGTGCCAGTAGTATAGGGCTAGCACAAGAGACCCAGTACTTC. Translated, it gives CASSIGLAQETQYF.

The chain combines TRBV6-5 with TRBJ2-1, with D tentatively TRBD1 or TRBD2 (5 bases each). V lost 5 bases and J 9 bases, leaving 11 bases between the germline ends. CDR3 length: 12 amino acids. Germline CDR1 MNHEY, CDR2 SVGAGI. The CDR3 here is CASSRMGTEQFF. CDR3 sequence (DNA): TGTGCCAGCAGTCGGATGGGGACTGAGCAGTTCTTC.

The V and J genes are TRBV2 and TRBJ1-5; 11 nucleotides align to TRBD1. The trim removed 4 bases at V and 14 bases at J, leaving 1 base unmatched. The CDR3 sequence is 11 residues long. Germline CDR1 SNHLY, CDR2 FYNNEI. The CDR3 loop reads CASSGDRGKHF. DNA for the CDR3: TGTGCCAGCAGTGGGGACAGGGGGAAGCATTTT.

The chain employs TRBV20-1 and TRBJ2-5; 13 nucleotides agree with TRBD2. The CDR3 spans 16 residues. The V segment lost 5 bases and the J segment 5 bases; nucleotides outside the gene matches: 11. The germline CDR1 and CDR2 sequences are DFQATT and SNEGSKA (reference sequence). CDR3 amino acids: CSAPRTSGSRGETQYF. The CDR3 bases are TGCAGTGCTCCCCGGACTAGCGGGAGTCGGGGGGAGACCCAGTACTTC.

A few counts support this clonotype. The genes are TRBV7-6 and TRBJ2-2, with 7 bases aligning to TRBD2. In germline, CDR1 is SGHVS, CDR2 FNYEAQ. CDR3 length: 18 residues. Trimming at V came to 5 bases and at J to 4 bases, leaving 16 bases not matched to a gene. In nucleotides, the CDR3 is TGTGCCAGCAGCCCTAGTACTACCAGCGGGACGATCACCGGGGAGCTGTTTTTT. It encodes CASSPSTTSGTITGELFF.

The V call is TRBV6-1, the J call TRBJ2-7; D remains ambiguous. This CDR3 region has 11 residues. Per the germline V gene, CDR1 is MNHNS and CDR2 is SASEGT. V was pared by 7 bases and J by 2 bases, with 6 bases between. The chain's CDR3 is CASMTPYEQYF. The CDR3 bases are TGTGCCAGCATGACCCCCTACGAGCAGTACTTC.

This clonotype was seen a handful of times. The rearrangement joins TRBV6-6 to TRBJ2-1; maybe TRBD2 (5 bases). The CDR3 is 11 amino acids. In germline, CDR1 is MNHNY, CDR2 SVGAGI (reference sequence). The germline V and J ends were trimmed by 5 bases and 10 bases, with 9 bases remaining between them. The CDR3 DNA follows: TGTGCCAGCAGTGACTACACCGAGCAGTTCTTC. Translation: CASSDYTEQFF.

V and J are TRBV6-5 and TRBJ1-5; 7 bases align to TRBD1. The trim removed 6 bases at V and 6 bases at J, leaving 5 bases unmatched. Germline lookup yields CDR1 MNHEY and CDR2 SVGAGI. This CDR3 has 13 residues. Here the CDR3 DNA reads TGTGCCAGCAGAGGACAGGACGCTCAGCCCCAGCATTTT. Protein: CASRGQDAQPQHF.

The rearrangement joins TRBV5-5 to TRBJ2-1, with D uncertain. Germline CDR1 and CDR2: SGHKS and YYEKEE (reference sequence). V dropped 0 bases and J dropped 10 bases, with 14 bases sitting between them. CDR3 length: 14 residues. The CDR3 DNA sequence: TGTGCCAGCAGCTTGGTCTTAGCTGGGTGGGAGCAGTTCTTC. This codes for CASSLVLAGWEQFF.

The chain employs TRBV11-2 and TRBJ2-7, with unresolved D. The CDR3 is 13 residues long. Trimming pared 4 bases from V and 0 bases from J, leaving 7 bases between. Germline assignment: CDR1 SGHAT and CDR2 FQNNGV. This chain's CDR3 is CASSSSDSYEQYF. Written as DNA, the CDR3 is TGTGCCAGCAGCTCCAGCGACTCCTACGAGCAGTACTTC.

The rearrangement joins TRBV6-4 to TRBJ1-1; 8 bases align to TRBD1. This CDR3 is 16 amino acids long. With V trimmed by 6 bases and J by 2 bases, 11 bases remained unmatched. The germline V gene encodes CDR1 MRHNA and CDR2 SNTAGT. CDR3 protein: CASSNWDRRVNTEAFF. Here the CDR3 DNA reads TGTGCCAGCAGCAACTGGGACAGGAGGGTTAACACTGAAGCTTTCTTT.

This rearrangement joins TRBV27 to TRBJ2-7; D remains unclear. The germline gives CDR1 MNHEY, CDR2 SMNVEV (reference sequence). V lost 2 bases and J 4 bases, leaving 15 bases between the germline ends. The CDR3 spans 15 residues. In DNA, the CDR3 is TGTGCCAGCAGTTTAACGGCGCTGGGCCTTTACGAGCAGTACTTC. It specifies CASSLTALGLYEQYF.

CDR3 loop: CSASRGGLPPEAFF. DNA for the CDR3: TGCAGTGCTAGCCGAGGGGGTCTGCCCCCCGAAGCTTTCTTT. V gene TRBV20-1 combines with J gene TRBJ1-1, with D maybe TRBD1 (6 bases). Trimming shortened V by 3 bases and J by 8 bases, and 19 bases separated the two germline ends. This CDR3 has 14 residues. Germline loops: CDR1 DFQATT, CDR2 SNEGSKA (reference sequence).

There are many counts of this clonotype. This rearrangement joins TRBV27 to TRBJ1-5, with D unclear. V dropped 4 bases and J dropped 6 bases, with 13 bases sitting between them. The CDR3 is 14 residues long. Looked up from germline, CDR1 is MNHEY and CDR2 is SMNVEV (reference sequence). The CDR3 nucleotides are TGTGCCAGCAGTTCCTTGCCCGTTTTTCAGCCCCAGCATTTT. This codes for CASSSLPVFQPQHF.

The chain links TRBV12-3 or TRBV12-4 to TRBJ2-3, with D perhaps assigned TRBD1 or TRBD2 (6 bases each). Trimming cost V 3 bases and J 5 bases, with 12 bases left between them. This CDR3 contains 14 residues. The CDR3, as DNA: TGTGCCAGCAGTTTTCGGGGGCAAGGAGATACGCAGTATTTT. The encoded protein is CASSFRGQGDTQYF.

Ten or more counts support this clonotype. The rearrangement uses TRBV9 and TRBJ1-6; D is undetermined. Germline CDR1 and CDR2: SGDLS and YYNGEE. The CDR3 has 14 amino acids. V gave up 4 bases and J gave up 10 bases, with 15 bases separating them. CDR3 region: CASSQTATRSPLHF. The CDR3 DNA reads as TGTGCCAGCAGCCAAACGGCTACTCGGTCACCCCTCCACTTT.